This record looks at one TCR beta chain sequence and its context. This clone was counted a few times. This receptor's antigen is unknown. It has no much larger one-base neighbor in the sample; base qualities were not kept. TCR CDR3 regions were amplified from genomic DNA by multiplex PCR using the deep immunoSEQ assay. Extracted genomic DNA from each cell subset was distributed evenly across all wells of several immunoSEQ 96-well plates, and each plate was treated as a replicate. For sorted subsets, each replicate PCR was loaded with 200 ng genomic DNA, equivalent to approximately 27,000 T cell genomes. The purified libraries were quantified using a Qubit 3.0 fluorometer, sized with a Bioanalyzer 2100, and then quantified again using the KAPA Library Quantification kit. Each immunoSEQ 96-well plate was sequenced on its own single-read 150-cycle Illumina NextSeq 550 flow cell. In the original analysis: Because the immunoSEQ output held only junctional sequences and lacked quality scores, the filtering could not match the filtering applied to full-length reads. Sequences were annotated with PyIR, a Python wrapper for IgBLAST v1.9, and V/J genes and CDR3 were assigned using IMGT germline references. Any read was removed if the V/J assignment was weak (E-value above 1e-6), the CDR3 was missing, or the read contained stop codons, out-of-frame junctions, or ambiguous translated residues. A V3J clonotype was defined by an identical inferred V gene, J gene, and CDR3 amino acid sequence. To compute the percentage overlap between repertoires, the number of shared unique clonotypes was divided by the size of the smaller repertoire. RTK rarefaction, the Chao1 estimator, and Recon v2.1 estimates of unobserved clonotypes were used to assess repertoire richness. For all TCRbeta clonotypes obtained by the gDNA method from a few donors, generation probabilities were computed with OLGA. Sourced from immuneACCESS, this table was stored by TCRdb with only in-frame sequences that have V and J called. A share of the clones is absent; for the studies checked, an unresolved V gene accounts for under half, and the remainder has no known explanation. For V, J and clone size, that table is used; D and trimming come from the DNA. For this sample there are roughly 2 million clones; 85% to 95% appear just once. About 0.13% of the sample is taken by the ten largest.

This specimen belongs to a study of shared clonotypes between healthy human individuals (dated by TCRdb to 2020 to 2022). Background on the whole study: The cohort comprised two women and a few men aged 18 to 49 years. For each donor, CD4 naive and CD4 memory were each run on three plates, CD8 naive on two plates, and CD8 memory on one plate. Leukapheresis yielded between about 0.85 and 9.5 billion PBMCs per donor. To increase sequencing depth and limit assay-specific biases, TCR repertoire library preparation and sequencing were carried out by different laboratories using diverse techniques. To estimate repertoire size and how much clonotype sharing occurs between individuals, the study deeply sequenced the blood TCR repertoires of about five healthy adults. Summary of the overall study and its limitations: Sampling was restricted to blood, and TCR repertoires in tissue are likely to differ from TCR repertoires in blood. Higher generation probabilities were observed for clonotypes shared by all four sorted-subset donors than for non-shared clonotypes. Estimated clonotype richness was generally larger for naive than for memory subsets. Based on pairwise subsampling, the degree of clonotype sharing among donors was expected to be affected by sequencing depth. The small number of donors limited the genetic and exposure-history diversity represented. Even with the large sequencing depth, rarefaction of the sorted-subset datasets indicated that sequencing was incomplete. When a handful of donors were compared, the shared fraction of clonotypes was roughly 4.8% for naive CD4, roughly 3.3% for naive CD8, 2% to 2.5% for memory CD4, and about 0.36% for memory CD8.

The germline V gene sets CDR1 to MNHNS and CDR2 to SASEGT. Counted from cysteine to phenylalanine, this CDR3 has 14 amino acids. Of the read, only the CDR3 DNA is kept; its 42 bases are in frame from base 1. Healthy HIV-negative adults with no recently reported acute infections or vaccinations were included as donors. All donors were Caucasian adults living in Nashville, Tennessee, USA. Magnetic negative selection was used to enrich CD4+ T cells, after which naive cells were positively selected on CD45RA and the negative fraction became the memory subset. Blood was collected by leukapheresis, and PBMCs were isolated by Ficoll-Histopaque density gradient centrifugation and then cryopreserved in liquid nitrogen vapor phase. Analytical flow cytometry was used to check the purity and quantity of every magnetically sorted T cell population. From each sorted fraction, genomic DNA was isolated and quantified by UV absorbance on a Nanodrop 2000c.

This sequence originates from a man between 18 and 35 years old in good health. Sample: naive CD4+ T cells sorted from blood. The meaning of the sample's cell subset or site label: CD45RA+ positively selected. The sequence is built from TRBV6-1 and TRBJ2-5, with 8 bases matching TRBD1. Matching the DNA end better, TRBJ2-7 makes the J call doubtful. The CDR3 corresponds to CASSERDRSYEQYF. The DNA sequence is as follows: TGTGCCAGCAGTGAACGGGACAGGTCCTACGAGCAGTACTTC.